The T cell receptor beta chain described here comes from a study of cytomegalovirus exposure and HLA in healthy donors. Losses at the gene ends were 3 bases for V and 0 bases for J; bases not matched to a gene: 6. The CDR3 spans 17 residues. Germline V lookup: CDR1 SGDLS, CDR2 YYNGEE. These donors counted as nominally healthy when sampled, but unrecorded immune exposures were likely. Use of 60 Vbeta and 13 Jbeta primers characterized the PCR. TCRdb keeps only in-frame clones here, not all; method: immunoSEQ multiplex PCR. The sample holds 50,000 or so clones, 60% to 80% seen once. Sequencing was done on a sample of PBMCs. V usage is TRBV9 and J usage is TRBJ2-2; 9 nucleotides agree with TRBD2. The receptor was derived from a woman between 40 and 55 years old in good health and CMV-seropositive. CDR3 residues: CASSGRAGGPNTGELFF. Written as DNA, the CDR3 is TGTGCCAGCAGCGGTAGGGCGGGGGGGCCGAACACCGGGGAGCTGTTTTTT.